This T cell receptor beta chain is drawn from a study of cytomegalovirus exposure and HLA in healthy donors. Points from the study as a whole: Later work found that TCR association rates differed between HLA loci; DRB1 had the most and HLA-C the fewest.

The sample holds a few counts of this clone. Its specificity is not known. 60 Vbeta and 13 Jbeta primers were used in PCR. The method was immunoSEQ multiplex PCR; TCRdb's version includes in-frame clones alone and lacks a portion of them. The table has about 94,000 clones, approximately 79% seen once; the top ten hold over 3%. The clonotype comes from a woman aged 35 to 49 in good health and CMV-seronegative. Sequenced input: PBMCs.

The CDR3 region is CASSSLRTEAFF. The CDR3 nucleotides read TGTGCCAGCAGTTCCCTCAGGACTGAAGCTTTCTTT. The chain employs TRBV28 and TRBJ1-1; D gene unclear. V lost 4 bases, J lost 5 bases, and 8 bases lay in between. The V gene's germline CDR1 is MDHEN and CDR2 SYDVKM. This CDR3 has 12 residues.